This TCR beta chain was observed in a study of cytomegalovirus exposure and HLA in healthy donors. Overall study results and limits: A later analysis linked a missense DCLRE1C variant to TCR beta V- and J-gene trimming.

Germline CDR1 is SGHRS and CDR2 is YFSETQ. The CDR3 is made up of 17 amino acids. Germline trimming cut 0 bases from V and 2 bases from J; bases unmatched to any gene: 11. A remark on this clone: The target antigen is unknown.

The PCR had 60 Vbeta and 13 Jbeta primers. The table came from immunoSEQ multiplex PCR; TCRdb's copy has only in-frame clones and leaves some out. The table has around 250,000 clones, over 70% seen once. The specimen sequenced was PBMCs. The TCR comes from a woman aged 55-70 years in good health and CMV-seropositive. The chain joins TRBV5-1 to TRBJ2-7, with 7 bases aligning to TRBD2. CDR3 residues: CASSLVGGVFDAYEQYF. CDR3 coding DNA: TGCGCCAGCAGCTTGGTGGGGGGGGTCTTCGATGCCTACGAGCAGTACTTC.